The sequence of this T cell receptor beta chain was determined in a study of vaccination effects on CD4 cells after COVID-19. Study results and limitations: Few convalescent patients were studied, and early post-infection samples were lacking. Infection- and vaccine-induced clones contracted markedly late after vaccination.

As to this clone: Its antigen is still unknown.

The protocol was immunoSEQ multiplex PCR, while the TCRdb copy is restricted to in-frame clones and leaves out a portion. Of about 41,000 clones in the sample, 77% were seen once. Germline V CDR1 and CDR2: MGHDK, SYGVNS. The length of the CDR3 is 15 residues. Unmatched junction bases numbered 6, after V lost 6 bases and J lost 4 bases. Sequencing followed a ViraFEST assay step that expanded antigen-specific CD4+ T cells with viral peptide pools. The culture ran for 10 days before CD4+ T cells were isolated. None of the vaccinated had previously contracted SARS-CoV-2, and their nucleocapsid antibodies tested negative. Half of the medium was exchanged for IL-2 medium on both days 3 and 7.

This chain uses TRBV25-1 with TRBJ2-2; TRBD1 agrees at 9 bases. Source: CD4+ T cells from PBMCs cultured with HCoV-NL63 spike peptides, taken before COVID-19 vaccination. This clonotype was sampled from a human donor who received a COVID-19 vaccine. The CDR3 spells CASRRQGVVTGELFF. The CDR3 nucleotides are TGTGCCAGCAGAAGACAGGGGGTGGTCACCGGGGAGCTGTTTTTT.